One sample yielded the 30 T cell receptor beta chains listed below, sequenced in a study of T cells in Graves' hyperthyroidism and ophthalmopathy. From RNA transcripts, TCR beta CDR3 regions were amplified. The HTBI primer set served for first-round RT-PCR of the TCR CDR3. TCRdb re-called the multiplex PCR reads through MiXCR, storing one row per CDR3 protein. The sample records more than 450,000 distinct CDR3 sequences, roughly 15% being singletons. The material sequenced was blood. The receptors here all came from a woman between 35 and 50 years old with Graves' hyperthyroidism.

The chain is built from TRBV20-1 and TRBJ2-7; 9 bases line up with TRBD2. V gave up 3 bases and J gave up 7 bases; unmatched junction bases: 10. The length of the CDR3 is 14 residues. The V gene's germline CDR1 is DFQATT and CDR2 SNEGSKA (reference sequence). In nucleotides, the CDR3 is TGCAGTGCTAGTGGGGCGGGGGGGGCGTTTGAGCAGTACTTC. It is translated as CSASGAGGAFEQYF.

The J gene is TRBJ1-3, the V gene TRBV6-1; D remains ambiguous. Between the trimmed V and J ends, which lost 5 bases and 0 bases, there was a span of 8 bases. The CDR3 runs to 14 residues. Looked up from germline, CDR1 is MNHNS and CDR2 is SASEGT. The CDR3 DNA follows: TGTGCCAGCAGTTCACCACGCTCTGGAAACACCATATATTTT. It is translated as CASSSPRSGNTIYF.

This clonotype was seen ten or more times. The J gene is TRBJ1-5, the V gene TRBV6-1; weak D call: TRBD1 (6 bases). CDR1 is MNHNS and CDR2 is SASEGT in the germline V gene. V lost 4 bases, J lost 0 bases, and 16 bases lay in between. The CDR3 is 17 amino acids. CDR3 bases: TGTGCCAGCAGTGGAGGGGGGGGTCCTTATAGCAATCAGCCCCAGCATTTT. Its protein is CASSGGGGPYSNQPQHF.

This clonotype has a count of ten or more. The rearrangement links TRBV3-1 to TRBJ1-1; D may be TRBD1 (6 bases). V shed 4 bases and J shed 5 bases, with 14 bases lying between them. This CDR3 contains 14 residues. Per the germline V gene, CDR1 is LGHDT and CDR2 is YNNKEL (reference sequence). The CDR3 DNA is TGTGCCAGCAGCCGAGACAAGGGGGGTACTGAAGCTTTCTTT. Translation gives CASSRDKGGTEAFF.

Only a few counts were recorded for this clonotype. The chain carries TRBV4-1 and TRBJ1-3; TRBD1 matches 7 bases. Germline lookup yields CDR1 MGHRA and CDR2 YSYEKL. Unmatched junction bases numbered 2, after V lost 5 bases and J lost 4 bases. The CDR3 loop spans 13 amino acids. The CDR3 sequence is CASSDRVGNTIYF. The CDR3 DNA is TGCGCCAGCAGCGACAGGGTCGGAAACACCATATATTTT.

This rearrangement joins TRBV4-2 to TRBJ1-2; D is undetermined. Germline V gene data show CDR1 as LGHNA and CDR2 as YNFKEQ. This CDR3 has 15 amino acids. V was shortened by 0 bases and J by 2 bases, with 10 bases between the two germline ends. CDR3 sequence (DNA): TGTGCCAGCAGCCAAGATCTTGGAGCAAACTATGGCTACACCTTC. Its translation: CASSQDLGANYGYTF.

Only one count was recorded for this clonotype. This chain joins TRBV5-1 and TRBJ2-3, with 12 bases lining up with TRBD2. Germline-derived CDR1 and CDR2 are SGHRS and YFSETQ. The CDR3 spans 15 residues. Unmatched junction bases numbered 5, after V lost 6 bases and J lost 3 bases. The CDR3 coding sequence is TGCGCCAGCAAAAAACTAGCGGGAGGAACAGATACGCAGTATTTT. It translates to CASKKLAGGTDTQYF.

In this sample, this clonotype turned up many times. The V call is TRBV7-9, the J call TRBJ2-7, with 8 nucleotides matching TRBD1. V lost 5 bases to trimming and J lost 4 bases; unmatched junction nucleotides: 10. The CDR3 consists of 15 residues. CDR1 and CDR2 (germline): SEHNR, FQNEAQ (reference sequence). The CDR3 protein is CASSLKTGVSYEQYF. The CDR3 bases are TGTGCCAGCAGCCTGAAGACAGGGGTATCATACGAGCAGTACTTC.

This clonotype was seen many times. The V and J genes are TRBV20-1 and TRBJ1-1, with D possibly TRBD1 on 6 matching bases. The CDR3 spans 14 residues. Germline V gene data show CDR1 as DFQATT and CDR2 as SNEGSKA (reference sequence). The ends were cut back, 0 bases at V and 1 base at J, with 9 bases in the middle. CDR3 sequence: CSARDGTTNTEAFF. CDR3 in DNA: TGCAGTGCTAGAGATGGGACAACGAACACTGAAGCTTTCTTT.

This clonotype was observed at least ten times. The chain combines TRBV14 with TRBJ2-7; 16 nucleotides agree with TRBD2. The CDR3 has 18 residues. Germline CDR1 is SGHDN and CDR2 is FVKESK. Trimming cost V 8 bases and J 2 bases; bases outside gene matches: 12. The CDR3 loop is CASSPGLAGGPSAYEQYF. The DNA of the CDR3 is TGTGCCAGCTCTCCGGGACTAGCGGGAGGGCCGTCAGCCTACGAGCAGTACTTC.

This clonotype was counted at least ten times. The rearrangement links TRBV4-1 to TRBJ1-4, with 9 nucleotides matching TRBD1. In germline, CDR1 is MGHRA, CDR2 YSYEKL. V lost 4 bases and J lost 0; bases outside the gene matches: 9. The CDR3 spans 18 residues. CDR3 nucleotide sequence: TGCGCCAGCAGCCTTAGGGGGACAGGGCTTGCAACTAATGAAAAACTGTTTTTT. Encoded protein: CASSLRGTGLATNEKLFF.

This clonotype was seen many times. The rearrangement joins TRBV20-1 to TRBJ2-3; D unclear. Germline CDR1 reads DFQATT; CDR2 reads SNEGSKA (reference sequence). This CDR3 is 14 amino acids long. V was cut by 6 bases and J by 0 bases, with 13 bases left in between. CDR3 DNA: TGCAGTGCCTCCACCGGGCTCAGCACAGATACGCAGTATTTT. This codes for CSASTGLSTDTQYF.

This clonotype was recorded at least ten times. This chain links TRBV12-3 or TRBV12-4 with TRBJ2-1, with 8 bases matching TRBD2. V shed 7 bases, J shed 9 bases, and the junction held 8 bases outside the gene matches. The CDR3 has 13 amino acids. Here the CDR3 reads CASTLTSVGEQFF. The DNA for the CDR3 is TGTGCCAGCACCCTGACTAGCGTGGGTGAGCAGTTCTTC.

This clonotype has at least ten counts. This chain joins TRBV7-2 and TRBJ2-1; D could derive from TRBD1 or TRBD2 (5 bases each). There are 13 residues in the CDR3. The V and J ends lost 2 bases and 13 bases respectively, with 15 bases between them. CDR1 is SGHTA, CDR2 FQGNSA, per germline. DNA of the CDR3: TGTGCCAGCAGCTTACAAGAGGGACGAGCCCAGTTCTTC. This encodes CASSLQEGRAQFF.

V and J are TRBV2 and TRBJ2-4; weak D call: TRBD1 (5 bases). The CDR3 is 15 residues long. V was clipped by 7 bases and J by 2 bases, with 15 bases between them. CDR1 is SNHLY and CDR2 is FYNNEI in the germline V gene. CDR3: CASIDSGRSKNIQYF. The CDR3 DNA reads as TGTGCCAGCATCGACTCAGGGCGGTCCAAAAACATTCAGTACTTC.

This clonotype was found many times. V usage is TRBV6-1 and J usage is TRBJ2-7; maybe TRBD1 (5 bases). The CDR3 length is 14 residues. CDR1 is MNHNS, CDR2 SASEGT, per germline. Trimming took 7 bases from V and 2 from J, leaving 15 bases between them. CDR3 in DNA: TGTGCCAGCACCGACAGCCAATTTCCCTACGAGCAGTACTTC. Its protein is CASTDSQFPYEQYF.

This clonotype has just a few counts. The rearrangement uses TRBV7-9 and TRBJ1-3, with unresolved D. This CDR3 has 15 residues. The V gene lost 1 base and the J gene lost 1 base, with 8 bases spanning the gap. Germline V gene data show CDR1 as SEHNR and CDR2 as FQNEAQ (reference sequence). CDR3 amino acids: CASSLERISGNTIYF. The CDR3 DNA is TGTGCCAGCAGCTTAGAACGCATATCTGGAAACACCATATATTTT.

This clonotype was counted many times. The rearrangement uses TRBV28 and TRBJ1-5, with a weak D call TRBD1 (6 bases). The germline CDR1 and CDR2 sequences are MDHEN and SYDVKM. With 7 bases removed from V and 6 bases from J, the gap between germline ends came to 16 bases. The CDR3 has 14 amino acids. The CDR3 loop reads CASIAQQGGQPQHF. In DNA, the CDR3 is TGTGCCAGCATAGCACAGCAAGGGGGTCAGCCCCAGCATTTT. The variable domain in full, completed from reference TRBV28 and TRBJ1-5, reads DVKVTQSSRYLVKRTGEKVFLECVQDMDHENMFWYRQDPGLGLRLIYFSYDVKMKEKGDIPEGYSVSREKKERFSLILESASTNQTSMYLCASIAQQGGQPQHFGDGTRLSIL.

The chain recombines TRBV5-1 with TRBJ1-2; possible D gene TRBD1, 5 bases. Between the trimmed V and J ends, which lost 4 bases and 7 bases, there was a span of 8 bases. The germline V gene encodes CDR1 SGHRS and CDR2 YFSETQ. This CDR3 is built from 11 residues. CDR3 in amino acids: CASSGGTGYTF. CDR3 nucleotides: TGCGCCAGCAGCGGCGGGACTGGCTACACCTTC.

The chain combines TRBV12-3 or TRBV12-4 with TRBJ2-3, with TRBD1 as a possible D gene (6 bases). Deletions cut 6 bases from V and 8 bases from J, with 18 bases between. The CDR3 spans 14 residues. This CDR3 reads CASRKGQTEGTQYF. The CDR3, as DNA: TGTGCCAGCAGAAAAGGACAGACTGAGGGTACGCAGTATTTT.

There are many counts of this clonotype. The gene calls are TRBV28 and TRBJ1-4, with no clear D. V lost 7 bases, J lost 7 bases, and 10 bases lay in between. Germline V lookup: CDR1 MDHEN, CDR2 SYDVKM. CDR3 size: 12 residues. The CDR3 loop reads CASKQRVEKLFF. The CDR3 DNA reads TGTGCCAGCAAGCAGCGGGTTGAAAAACTGTTTTTT.

The V call is TRBV29-1, the J call TRBJ2-3; D might be TRBD2 (5 bases). V was trimmed by 4 bases and J by 6 bases, leaving 14 bases between them. The CDR3 is made up of 13 amino acids. Germline-derived CDR1 and CDR2 are SQVTM and ANQGSEA. The CDR3 DNA sequence: TGCAGCGTTGCGAGGACTCGCTCTGATACGCAGTATTTT. It translates to CSVARTRSDTQYF.

A few counts support this clonotype. The V and J genes are TRBV7-9 and TRBJ1-3, with TRBD1 matching over 10 bases. The CDR3 loop spans 16 amino acids. Germline loops: CDR1 SEHNR, CDR2 FQNEAQ (reference sequence). Trimming took 0 bases from V and 4 from J; bases not matched to a gene: 3. DNA for the CDR3: TGTGCCAGCAGCTTAGCCGGGACAGGGGAAGGAAACACCATATATTTT. Its translation is CASSLAGTGEGNTIYF.

This clonotype was observed many times. The CDR3 protein is CASSPPGLPLDEQFF. Written as DNA, the CDR3 is TGTGCCAGCAGCCCCCCGGGACTCCCTTTGGATGAGCAGTTCTTC. The chain joins TRBV3-1 to TRBJ2-1; D might be TRBD2 (6 bases). The CDR3 has 15 amino acids. V shed 4 bases and J shed 8 bases, with 18 bases lying between them. CDR1 is LGHDT and CDR2 is YNNKEL in the germline V gene (reference sequence).

This clonotype was detected many times. This rearrangement joins TRBV12-3 or TRBV12-4 to TRBJ1-1; D is undetermined. Trimming cost V 7 bases and J 0 bases, with 15 bases left between them. This CDR3 has 15 amino acids. CDR3 nucleotide sequence: TGTGCCAGCACCCCCCGAGGCGTCCTGAACACTGAAGCTTTCTTT. Its translation: CASTPRGVLNTEAFF.

This clonotype came up many times. The J gene is TRBJ2-1, the V gene TRBV5-1, with a tentative D call TRBD2 (5 bases). With 4 bases removed from V and 7 bases from J, the gap between germline ends came to 18 bases. Germline-derived CDR1 and CDR2 are SGHRS and YFSETQ. The length of the CDR3 is 15 residues. Written as DNA, the CDR3 is TGCGCCAGCAGCCAAACTAGTTCCCAAGGTAATGAGCAGTTCTTC. Amino acid sequence: CASSQTSSQGNEQFF.

This clonotype was seen ten or more times. The chain carries TRBV6-1 and TRBJ2-1, with 12 bases that match TRBD2. This CDR3 is 16 amino acids long. Germline V gene data show CDR1 as MNHNS and CDR2 as SASEGT. V was clipped by 4 bases and J by 6 bases; unmatched bases: 7. CDR3 nucleotides: TGTGCCAGCAGTGTAGAACTAGCGGGAGGCCTCAATGAGCAGTTCTTC. Translated, it gives CASSVELAGGLNEQFF.

This clonotype has a count of ten or more. The chain couples TRBV11-2 to TRBJ2-2, with D perhaps matching TRBD1 (5 bases). The CDR3 is 15 residues long. Germline V gene data show CDR1 as SGHAT and CDR2 as FQNNGV. The V gene lost 5 bases and the J gene lost 0 bases, with 10 bases spanning the gap. The CDR3 coding sequence is TGTGCCAGCAGCAGGGAAGGGGCGAACACCGGGGAGCTGTTTTTT. It codes for CASSREGANTGELFF.

This clonotype was observed at least ten times. J is TRBJ2-5 and V is TRBV20-1; possibly TRBD1 or TRBD2 for D (5 bases each). The V gene lost 5 bases and the J gene lost 4 bases, with 11 bases spanning the gap. CDR1 DFQATT and CDR2 SNEGSKA come from the germline V gene (reference sequence). The CDR3 spans 12 residues. CDR3 protein: CSASGSRETQYF. As DNA, the CDR3 is TGCAGTGCTTCAGGGAGTAGAGAGACCCAGTACTTC.

This clonotype was recorded many times. As DNA, the CDR3 is TGTGCCTGGAGTGACGGACTAGCAGGGCAAGAGACCCAGTACTTC. Protein sequence: CAWSDGLAGQETQYF. The chain recombines TRBV30 with TRBJ2-5; TRBD2 agrees at 8 bases. CDR3 length: 15 amino acids. Trimming at V came to 1 base and at J to 2 bases, leaving 6 bases not matched to a gene. Germline lookup yields CDR1 GTSNPN and CDR2 SVGIG (reference sequence).